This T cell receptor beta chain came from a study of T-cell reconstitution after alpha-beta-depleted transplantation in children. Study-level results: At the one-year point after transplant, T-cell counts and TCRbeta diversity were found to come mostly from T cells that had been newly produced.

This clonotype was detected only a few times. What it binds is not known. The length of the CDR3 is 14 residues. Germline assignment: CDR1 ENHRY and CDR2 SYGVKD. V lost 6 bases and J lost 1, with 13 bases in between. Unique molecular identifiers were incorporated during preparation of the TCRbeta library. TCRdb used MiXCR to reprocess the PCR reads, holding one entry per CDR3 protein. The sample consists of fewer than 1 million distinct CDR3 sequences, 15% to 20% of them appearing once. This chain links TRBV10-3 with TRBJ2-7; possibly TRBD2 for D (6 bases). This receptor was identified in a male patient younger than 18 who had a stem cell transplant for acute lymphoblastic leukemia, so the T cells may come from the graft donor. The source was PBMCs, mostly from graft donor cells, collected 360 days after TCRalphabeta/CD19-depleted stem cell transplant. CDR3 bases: TGTGCCATCAGGTTTAGCGGTTCTTCCTACGAGCAGTACTTC. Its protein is CAIRFSGSSYEQYF.